One sample yielded the 18 T cell receptor beta chains listed below, sequenced in a study of T cells during gluten challenge in celiac disease. Three nested PCRs with multiplexed primers covering all TRA and TRB V genes amplified paired chains. Each CDR3 protein gets one entry after TCRdb re-called the single-cell sequencing reads with MiXCR. Of more than 400 distinct CDR3 sequences in the sample, about 30% are singletons; the top ten hold about 44%. This specimen was gluten-specific CD4+ T cells sorted from the duodenum using tetramers, taken at baseline or on day 14 of gluten challenge (not recorded which). The receptors were sampled from a female donor with celiac disease.

The V and J genes are TRBV5-1 and TRBJ2-7; D may be TRBD1 (5 bases). Per germline, CDR1 SGHRS and CDR2 YFSETQ. This CDR3 has 14 residues. The V and J ends lost 0 bases and 2 bases respectively, with 9 bases between them. In DNA, the CDR3 is TGCGCCAGCAGCTTGGGTACAGGCGCCTACGAGCAGTACTTC. Encoded protein: CASSLGTGAYEQYF. Variable domain in full (rest from reference TRBV5-1 and TRBJ2-7): KAGVTQTPRYLIKTRGQQVTLSCSPISGHRSVSWYQQTPGQGLQFLFEYFSETQRNKGNFPGRFSGRQFSNSRSEMNVSTLELGDSALYLCASSLGTGAYEQYFGPGTRLTVT.

The table lists this clonotype with many counts. The rearrangement links TRBV20-1 to TRBJ2-2; possibly TRBD2 for D (6 bases). CDR1 and CDR2 from the germline V gene are DFQATT and SNEGSKA (reference sequence). The CDR3 extends over 14 amino acids. Trimming stripped 3 bases from V and 4 bases from J, with 12 bases between. The CDR3 loop is CSASLVGGTGELFF. CDR3 bases: TGCAGTGCTAGTCTTGTCGGGGGCACCGGGGAGCTGTTTTTT.

The chain uses TRBV7-6 and TRBJ2-3; TRBD2 agrees at 9 bases. The CDR3 has 15 amino acids. Germline V lookup: CDR1 SGHVS, CDR2 FNYEAQ. Trimming at V came to 5 bases and at J to 6 bases, leaving 9 bases not matched to a gene. In nucleotides, the CDR3 is TGTGCCAGCAGCCGGCTGGCGGGAGGGCCGGATACGCAGTATTTT. This translates into CASSRLAGGPDTQYF.

In this sample, this clonotype is large. The rearrangement uses TRBV20-1 and TRBJ2-1, with no clear D. CDR1 and CDR2 from the germline V gene are DFQATT and SNEGSKA (reference sequence). V gave up 3 bases and J gave up 9 bases, with 9 bases separating them. The CDR3 has 11 residues. In DNA, the CDR3 is TGCAGTGCTAGCAGGCCCAGTGAGCAGTTCTTC. It encodes CSASRPSEQFF.

The rearrangement joins TRBV20-1 to TRBJ2-3; 8 positions agree with TRBD2. The germline V gene has CDR1 DFQATT and CDR2 SNEGSKA (reference sequence). The CDR3 covers 15 residues. V trimming: 7 bases; J trimming: 6 bases; junction bases outside the gene matches: 15. Here the CDR3 reads CSVSLAGYQRDTQYF. CDR3 nucleotides: TGCAGTGTTTCGCTAGCGGGCTACCAACGGGATACGCAGTATTTT.

V is TRBV7-2 and J is TRBJ1-2; TRBD1 matches 7 bases. The germline gives CDR1 SGHTA, CDR2 FQGNSA. With 5 bases clipped from V and 3 bases from J, the junction kept 6 bases outside the gene matches. This CDR3 has 14 residues. The CDR3 nucleotides are TGTGCCAGCAGCCCCCGACAGGGACACTATGGCTACACCTTC. Its translation: CASSPRQGHYGYTF.

The chain couples TRBV19 to TRBJ2-6; the D gene is possibly TRBD2 (5 bases). The CDR3 spans 17 residues. The germline V gene encodes CDR1 LNHDA and CDR2 SQIVND (reference sequence). V was trimmed by 3 bases and J by 0 bases, leaving 12 bases between them. The CDR3, as DNA: TGTGCCAGTAGTATCGTCGGGGTCTACTCTGGGGCCAACGTCCTGACTTTC. Residues: CASSIVGVYSGANVLTF.

In its sample, this clonotype is hyperexpanded. This chain links TRBV29-1 with TRBJ2-1, with 13 nucleotides matching TRBD2. V lost 4 bases and J lost 5; bases outside the gene matches: 11. There are 17 residues in the CDR3. From germline, CDR1 is SQVTM and CDR2 ANQGSEA. CDR3 protein: CSVVTLAGGPGDNEQFF. The CDR3 DNA sequence: TGCAGCGTTGTAACACTAGCGGGAGGGCCAGGGGACAATGAGCAGTTCTTC.

This clonotype counts as large. V gene TRBV6-2 or TRBV6-3 combines with J gene TRBJ2-3; D gene uncertain. Trimming stripped 5 bases from V and 0 bases from J, with 18 bases between. The germline V gene has CDR1 MNHEY and CDR2 SVGEGT. This CDR3 region has 17 residues. The DNA of the CDR3 is TGTGCCAGCAGTCCCCAAATTTGGGTTTCTAGCACAGATACGCAGTATTTT. Translation: CASSPQIWVSSTDTQYF.

The chain has TRBV4-3 and TRBJ2-1, with D tentatively TRBD1 (5 bases). V gave up 6 bases and J gave up 6 bases, with 9 bases separating them. Germline CDR1 reads LGHNA; CDR2 reads YSLEER. The CDR3 is made up of 12 amino acids. The CDR3 DNA is TGCGCCAGCAGTTTTAGGGGCAATGAGCAGTTCTTC. Its translation is CASSFRGNEQFF.

The V call is TRBV29-1, the J call TRBJ2-5, with a tentative D call TRBD1 (6 bases). Trimming cost V 6 bases and J 1 base, with 12 bases left between them. The CDR3 runs to 13 residues. Germline V gene data show CDR1 as SQVTM and CDR2 as ANQGSEA. The CDR3: CSVETGFQETQYF. Written as DNA, the CDR3 is TGCAGCGTGGAGACAGGTTTCCAAGAGACCCAGTACTTC. The entire variable domain, with the rest obtained from reference TRBV29-1 and TRBJ2-5, is as follows: SAVISQKPSRDICQRGTSLTIQCQVDSQVTMMFWYRQQPGQSLTLIATANQGSEATYESGFVIDKFPISRPNLTFSTLTVSNMSPEDSSIYLCSVETGFQETQYFGPGTRLLVL.

This clonotype was detected a few times. V gene TRBV19 combines with J gene TRBJ2-5, with D hard to call. CDR1 and CDR2 (germline): LNHDA, SQIVND (reference sequence). Trimming took 9 bases from V and 4 from J, leaving 15 bases between them. The CDR3 consists of 13 residues. The CDR3 loop is CASRVPAGETQYF. Written as DNA, the CDR3 is TGTGCCAGCAGAGTACCCGCCGGAGAGACCCAGTACTTC.

V gene TRBV20-1 combines with J gene TRBJ1-1; unclear D gene. From germline, CDR1 is DFQATT and CDR2 SNEGSKA (reference sequence). V shed 3 bases and J shed 0 bases, with 8 bases lying between them. CDR3 length equals 13 residues. Here the CDR3 DNA reads TGCAGTGCTAGTAAGCAGCTGAACACTGAAGCTTTCTTT. Its protein product is CSASKQLNTEAFF.

The chain joins TRBV5-6 to TRBJ1-2; D remains unclear. In germline, CDR1 is SGHDT, CDR2 YYEEEE. The CDR3 extends over 13 amino acids. The V gene lost 1 base and the J gene lost 3 bases, with 7 bases spanning the gap. CDR3: CASSLSQDYGYTF. In DNA form, the CDR3 reads TGTGCCAGCAGCTTGTCGCAGGACTATGGCTACACCTTC.

The genes are TRBV29-1 and TRBJ1-5; no firm D call. CDR1 is SQVTM and CDR2 is ANQGSEA in the germline V gene. The CDR3 consists of 13 residues. The ends were cut back, 5 bases at V and 3 bases at J, with 11 bases in the middle. The CDR3: CSVREGFNQPQHF. Written as DNA, the CDR3 is TGCAGCGTTAGAGAGGGATTCAATCAGCCCCAGCATTTT. Combining the CDR3 with reference TRBV29-1 and TRBJ1-5 gives the whole variable domain SAVISQKPSRDICQRGTSLTIQCQVDSQVTMMFWYRQQPGQSLTLIATANQGSEATYESGFVIDKFPISRPNLTFSTLTVSNMSPEDSSIYLCSVREGFNQPQHFGDGTRLSIL.

The V and J genes are TRBV5-6 and TRBJ1-2; 9 positions match TRBD1. V gave up 4 bases and J gave up 5 bases; unmatched junction bases: 3. In germline, CDR1 is SGHDT, CDR2 YYEEEE. The length of the CDR3 is 13 residues. The CDR3 is CASSQGTGYGYTF. CDR3 nucleotide sequence: TGTGCCAGCAGCCAAGGGACAGGGTATGGCTACACCTTC.

J is TRBJ1-4 and V is TRBV7-2, with D tentatively TRBD1 (6 bases). The germline CDR1 and CDR2 sequences are SGHTA and FQGNSA. V was pared by 3 bases and J by 8 bases, with 10 bases between. The CDR3 is 13 amino acids. The CDR3 protein is CASSFIQGEKLFF. CDR3 bases: TGTGCCAGCAGCTTCATACAGGGCGAAAAACTGTTTTTT.

The J gene is TRBJ2-3, the V gene TRBV29-1; 7 bases align to TRBD1. J gave up 1 base and V 4 bases, and 5 bases lay outside the gene matches. This CDR3 spans 14 amino acids. CDR1 is SQVTM, CDR2 ANQGSEA, per germline. CDR3 DNA sequence: TGCAGCGTTGCGCCAGGGGGAGGCACAGATACGCAGTATTTT. Protein sequence: CSVAPGGGTDTQYF.